This T cell receptor (beta chain) was sequenced for a study of blood T cell repertoires in COVID-19. Study-wide background: Samples came from the United States, Italy and Spain, spanning acute and convalescent COVID-19.

Generated by immunoSEQ multiplex PCR, the TCRdb table keeps only in-frame clones and is missing some. Altogether 200,000 to 250,000 clones are present, around four fifths being singletons, with the ten largest covering approximately 18%. CDR1 and CDR2 (germline): SGHAT, FQNNGV. With V trimmed by 7 bases and J by 4 bases, 8 bases remained unmatched. This CDR3 has 15 amino acids. Material for sequencing was peripheral blood. The chain employs TRBV11-2 and TRBJ2-1; 9 bases map to TRBD2. This TCR was recovered from a woman of 80 years or more with active or convalescent COVID-19. The CDR3 DNA reads TGTGCCAGCACCGCTGGGGCGGGAGGGTACAATGAGCAGTTCTTC. As protein: CASTAGAGGYNEQFF.